This T cell receptor beta chain originates from a study of cytomegalovirus exposure and HLA in healthy donors. Concerning this clone: The antigen remains unidentified.

Sequenced by immunoSEQ multiplex PCR; TCRdb stores in-frame clones only, minus some. Of about 200,000 clones listed, 84% are singletons. Points from the study as a whole: Confirmation was obtained in vitro that a few CMV-associated chains are specific for CMV antigens. It was found in a later analysis that first-cohort TCR clusters tended to co-occur in the 120 validation repertoires. The authors listed some 160 TCR beta chains as cytomegalovirus-associated. Reportedly, diagnosis of cytomegalovirus status by the classifier showed high specificity and sensitivity.

The clonotype comes from a woman younger than 45 in good health and CMV-seropositive. Sequenced sample: PBMCs.

The CDR3, as DNA: TGTGCCAGCACCCCCCCTACAGGGTATAGGTTCCAAGAGACCCAGTACTTC. Protein: CASTPPTGYRFQETQYF. The gene calls are TRBV28 and TRBJ2-5; tentative D call: TRBD1 (6 bases). V shed 7 bases and J shed 1 base, with 22 bases lying between them. This CDR3 region has 17 residues. Germline V gives CDR1 MDHEN, CDR2 SYDVKM. Variable domain in full (rest from reference TRBV28 and TRBJ2-5): DVKVTQSSRYLVKRTGEKVFLECVQDMDHENMFWYRQDPGLGLRLIYFSYDVKMKEKGDIPEGYSVSREKKERFSLILESASTNQTSMYLCASTPPTGYRFQETQYFGPGTRLLVL.